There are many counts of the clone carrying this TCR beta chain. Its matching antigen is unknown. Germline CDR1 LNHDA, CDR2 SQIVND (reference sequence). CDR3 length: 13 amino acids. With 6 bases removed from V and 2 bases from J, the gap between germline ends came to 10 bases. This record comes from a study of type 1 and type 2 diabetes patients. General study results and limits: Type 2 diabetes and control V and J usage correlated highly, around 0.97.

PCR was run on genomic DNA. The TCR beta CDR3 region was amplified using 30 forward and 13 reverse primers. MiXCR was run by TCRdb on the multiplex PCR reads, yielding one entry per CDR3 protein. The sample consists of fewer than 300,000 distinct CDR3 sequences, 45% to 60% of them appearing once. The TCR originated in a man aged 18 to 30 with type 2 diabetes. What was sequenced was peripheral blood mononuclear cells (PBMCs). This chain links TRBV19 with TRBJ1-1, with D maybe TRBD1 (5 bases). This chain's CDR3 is CASREDSNTEAFF. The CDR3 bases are TGTGCCAGTAGGGAAGACAGTAACACTGAAGCTTTCTTT.